These 30 T cell receptor beta chains were sequenced from one sample in a study of shared clonotypes between healthy human individuals. Naive CD8 cells lacked CD45RO and underwent positive selection for CCR7, leaving out terminally differentiated effector memory CD45RA+ cells. Generated by immunoSEQ multiplex PCR, the TCRdb table keeps only in-frame clones and is missing some. The data show about 2,200,000 clones, with roughly 91% seen just once and 1.5% to 2% held by the top ten. The sample consisted of naive CD8+ T cells from PBMCs. Source of these receptors: a man aged 18 to 30 in good health. Some clones in this sample may be carry-over from other donors' samples.

V gene TRBV5-4 combines with J gene TRBJ1-2; 10 bases fit TRBD1. The CDR3 has 15 amino acids. The V segment lost 4 bases and the J segment 4 bases; nucleotides outside the gene matches: 7. CDR1 SGHNT and CDR2 YYREEE come from the germline V gene (reference sequence). DNA of the CDR3: TGTGCCAGCAGCCCTCAGCGGACAGGGGGCTATGGCTACACCTTC. Amino acids: CASSPQRTGGYGYTF.

The chain combines TRBV15 with TRBJ2-7; TRBD2 is a possible D gene (5 bases). V dropped 1 base and J dropped 5 bases, with 12 bases sitting between them. Germline V gives CDR1 LNHNV, CDR2 YYDKDF (reference sequence). This CDR3 has 14 residues. The CDR3 spells CATSRGVREDEQYF. The CDR3 DNA sequence: TGTGCCACCAGCAGAGGGGTCCGGGAAGACGAGCAGTACTTC.

This chain joins TRBV7-3 and TRBJ1-1, with TRBD1 as a possible D gene (6 bases). The CDR3 contains 16 residues. Trimming cost V 0 bases and J 4 bases, with 15 bases left between them. The germline gives CDR1 SGHTA, CDR2 FQGTGA. The CDR3, as DNA: TGTGCCAGCAGCTTAACGTCGAGGGGGGCTCTCACTGAAGCTTTCTTT. Protein sequence: CASSLTSRGALTEAFF.

V usage is TRBV4-1 and J usage is TRBJ2-5; tentatively, D is TRBD1 (5 bases). The germline CDR1 and CDR2 sequences are MGHRA and YSYEKL. This CDR3 is 16 amino acids long. Trimming cost V 1 base and J 2 bases, with 14 bases left between them. CDR3 sequence reads: CASSQVETVIQETQYF. The CDR3 DNA is TGCGCCAGCAGCCAAGTCGAGACAGTGATTCAAGAGACCCAGTACTTC.

The CDR3 DNA reads TGTGCCAGTAGTTCTCCTGGGTCTGGGGCCAACGTCCTGACTTTC. Amino acid sequence: CASSSPGSGANVLTF. V usage is TRBV19 and J usage is TRBJ2-6, with unresolved D. V lost 5 bases to trimming and J lost 1 base, with 9 bases between them. The CDR3 is 15 amino acids. Germline CDR1 reads LNHDA; CDR2 reads SQIVND (reference sequence). Full variable domain (outside the CDR3, taken from reference TRBV19 and TRBJ2-6): DGGITQSPKYLFRKEGQNVTLSCEQNLNHDAMYWYRQDPGQGLRLIYYSQIVNDFQKGDIAEGYSVSREKKESFPLTVTSAQKNPTAFYLCASSSPGSGANVLTFGAGSRLTVL.

The chain is built from TRBV11-1 and TRBJ2-7; TRBD1 matches at 7 bases. This CDR3 region has 14 residues. Germline CDR1 and CDR2: SGHAT and FQDESV (reference sequence). V lost 1 base, J lost 3 bases, and 3 bases stayed unmatched. The CDR3 DNA sequence: TGTGCCAGCAGCTTAGACAGGGGTAACTACGAGCAGTACTTC. This sequence encodes CASSLDRGNYEQYF.

J is TRBJ2-7 and V is TRBV6-6; no reliable D call. The CDR3 covers 11 residues. The germline V and J ends were trimmed by 8 bases and 3 bases, with 8 bases remaining between them. CDR1 is MNHNY and CDR2 is SVGAGI in the germline V gene (reference sequence). The CDR3 DNA sequence: TGTGCCAGCGGGTGGGGCTACGAGCAGTACTTC. It yields the protein CASGWGYEQYF.

Written as DNA, the CDR3 is TGTGCCAGCAGCTTGGATCTGGGGGAGAGGTACTTC. It is translated as CASSLDLGERYF. V is TRBV5-8 and J is TRBJ2-7; D may correspond to TRBD1 or TRBD2 (5 bases each). CDR3 size: 12 residues. V shed 0 bases and J shed 12 bases, with 13 bases lying between them. The germline V gene encodes CDR1 SGHTS and CDR2 YDEGEE.

This chain uses TRBV11-2 with TRBJ2-1, with 7 bases that match TRBD2. The CDR3 spans 15 residues. CDR1 is SGHAT, CDR2 FQNNGV, per germline. Trimming cost V 2 bases and J 7 bases; bases outside gene matches: 8. The DNA for the CDR3 is TGTGCCAGCAGCTTATTTCGGCGGGAGTGGAATGAGCAGTTCTTC. Protein: CASSLFRREWNEQFF.

V gene TRBV7-9 combines with J gene TRBJ2-1, with 7 bases matching TRBD1. In germline, CDR1 is SEHNR, CDR2 FQNEAQ (reference sequence). The length of the CDR3 is 12 residues. V shed 5 bases and J 12 bases; nucleotides not matched to a gene: 7. The CDR3 reads CASSRGGAGQFF. CDR3 in DNA: TGTGCCAGCAGCCGAGGGGGCGCGGGGCAGTTCTTC.

The rearrangement links TRBV7-3 to TRBJ2-2; 9 positions agree with TRBD2. This CDR3 is 19 amino acids long. Germline V CDR1 and CDR2: SGHTA, FQGTGA. Unmatched junction bases numbered 15, after V lost 4 bases and J lost 3 bases. CDR3 nucleotides: TGTGCCAGCAGCTCCCAGCCCCGACTAGCGGAGGCGGACACCGGGGAGCTGTTTTTT. This gives the protein CASSSQPRLAEADTGELFF.

DNA for the CDR3: TGTGCCAGCAGCCCCCGACTAGCGGGACTTGAGACCCAGTACTTC. Translation gives CASSPRLAGLETQYF. The chain has TRBV9 and TRBJ2-5; 11 nucleotides line up with TRBD2. V dropped 4 bases and J dropped 5; count of bases not matched to a gene: 7. Germline-derived CDR1 and CDR2 are SGDLS and YYNGEE. This CDR3 comprises 15 residues.

The chain is built from TRBV27 and TRBJ1-1; a weak D match, TRBD1 (5 bases). This CDR3 spans 15 amino acids. Germline lookup yields CDR1 MNHEY and CDR2 SMNVEV (reference sequence). The V end was cut by 6 bases, the J end by 5 bases, with 19 bases between. In DNA form, the CDR3 reads TGTGCCAGCAGCGAGGGGTGGGGGGAAGGTACTGAAGCTTTCTTT. Its translation: CASSEGWGEGTEAFF.

This clone occurred once. This sequence joins TRBV19 and TRBJ2-1, with TRBD2 matching over 8 bases. The V gene's germline CDR1 is LNHDA and CDR2 SQIVND (reference sequence). The junction had 11 bases not matched to a gene; V was cut back by 3 bases and J by 4 bases. CDR3 length: 17 amino acids. DNA of the CDR3: TGTGCCAGTAGTATCCGATTAGCGGGACCTTTATACAATGAGCAGTTCTTC. This codes for CASSIRLAGPLYNEQFF.

The chain has TRBV28 and TRBJ2-1; 7 bases match TRBD2. V shed 2 bases and J 12 bases; nucleotides not matched to a gene: 22. CDR1 MDHEN and CDR2 SYDVKM come from the germline V gene. The CDR3 is made up of 18 amino acids. The CDR3 spells CASSLGLAAAIYKRVQFF. CDR3 DNA sequence: TGTGCCAGCAGTTTAGGTCTAGCGGCCGCGATCTATAAGCGGGTGCAGTTCTTC.

The CDR3, as DNA: TGTGCCAGCAATACCGCAGGGAGTTACAGCTATGGCTACACCTTC. Encoded protein: CASNTAGSYSYGYTF. This chain uses TRBV6-6 with TRBJ1-2; tentatively, D is TRBD1 (5 bases). Germline CDR1 MNHNY, CDR2 SVGAGI (reference sequence). Trimming took off 7 bases at V and 4 bases at J, with 19 bases between the two ends. The CDR3 has 15 residues.

This clone was found a few times. The rearrangement links TRBV9 to TRBJ1-1, with D possibly matching TRBD1 (5 bases). The CDR3 loop spans 14 amino acids. The germline V gene encodes CDR1 SGDLS and CDR2 YYNGEE. Trimming took off 4 bases at V and 4 bases at J, with 14 bases between the two ends. The CDR3 DNA sequence: TGTGCCAGCAGCCGGGCAGGGCGGCCCACTGAAGCTTTCTTT. Translating gives CASSRAGRPTEAFF.

On this clone: Other DNA sequences in the sample encode the same CDR3. The chain is built from TRBV27 and TRBJ1-5; 8 nucleotides agree with TRBD1. Germline V gene data show CDR1 as MNHEY and CDR2 as SMNVEV (reference sequence). The CDR3 is made up of 13 amino acids. Trimming cost V 9 bases and J 7 bases; bases outside gene matches: 8. DNA for the CDR3: TGTGCCAGTAATCCTACAGGGGGGCAGCCCCAGCATTTT. As protein: CASNPTGGQPQHF.

V and J are TRBV7-9 and TRBJ2-2; D call uncertain. The V gene's germline CDR1 is SEHNR and CDR2 FQNEAQ (reference sequence). There are 12 residues in the CDR3. With 3 bases removed from V and 3 bases from J, the gap between germline ends came to 2 bases. The CDR3 nucleotides read TGTGCCAGCAGCTTTGACACCGGGGAGCTGTTTTTT. It encodes CASSFDTGELFF. Variable domain in full (rest from reference TRBV7-9 and TRBJ2-2): DTGVSQNPRHKITKRGQNVTFRCDPISEHNRLYWYRQTLGQGPEFLTYFQNEAQLEKSRLLSDRFSAERPKGSFSTLEIQRTEQGDSAMYLCASSFDTGELFFGEGSRLTVL.

Regarding this clone: The identical CDR3 is also encoded by other nucleotide sequences in the sample. This chain joins TRBV9 and TRBJ2-5; TRBD2 matches 7 bases. This CDR3 spans 14 amino acids. The germline CDR1 and CDR2 sequences are SGDLS and YYNGEE. The V segment lost 0 bases and the J segment 5 bases; nucleotides outside the gene matches: 4. The CDR3, as DNA: TGTGCCAGCAGCGTAGGCGGGAGTCAGGAGACCCAGTACTTC. It yields the protein CASSVGGSQETQYF.

The chain carries TRBV7-9 and TRBJ2-3; possibly TRBD1 for D (6 bases). The CDR3 consists of 15 residues. Trimming pared 2 bases from V and 0 bases from J, leaving 9 bases between. In germline, CDR1 is SEHNR, CDR2 FQNEAQ (reference sequence). The CDR3 is CASSLPGASTDTQYF. The CDR3 DNA is TGTGCCAGCAGCTTACCAGGGGCTAGCACAGATACGCAGTATTTT.

To note about this clone: Other DNA sequences in this specimen translate into the identical CDR3. The chain is built from TRBV7-9 and TRBJ2-1, with 9 bases identical to TRBD2. CDR3 length equals 15 residues. The V gene's germline CDR1 is SEHNR and CDR2 FQNEAQ (reference sequence). Unmatched junction bases numbered 4, after V lost 3 bases and J lost 4 bases. CDR3 in amino acids: CASSFAGGTYNEQFF. In DNA, the CDR3 is TGTGCCAGCAGCTTCGCGGGAGGGACTTACAATGAGCAGTTCTTC. The complete variable domain, with remaining parts taken from reference TRBV7-9 and TRBJ2-1, reads DTGVSQNPRHKITKRGQNVTFRCDPISEHNRLYWYRQTLGQGPEFLTYFQNEAQLEKSRLLSDRFSAERPKGSFSTLEIQRTEQGDSAMYLCASSFAGGTYNEQFFGPGTRLTVL.

The V gene is TRBV6-5, the J gene TRBJ1-2; D call uncertain. CDR3 length: 12 residues. Germline assignment: CDR1 MNHEY and CDR2 SVGAGI. Trimming removed 7 bases from V and 6 bases from J, with 12 bases in between. The CDR3 loop reads CASTLDGNGYTF. DNA for the CDR3: TGTGCCAGCACCCTGGACGGAAATGGCTACACCTTC.

With regard to this clone: Other DNA sequences in the sample encode the same CDR3. The chain recombines TRBV5-1 with TRBJ1-2; D gene ambiguous. The germline V gene encodes CDR1 SGHRS and CDR2 YFSETQ. The length of the CDR3 is 14 residues. Trimming took 0 bases from V and 2 from J, leaving 8 bases between them. CDR3 residues: CASSLGGENYGYTF. The DNA for the CDR3 is TGCGCCAGCAGCTTGGGTGGGGAGAACTATGGCTACACCTTC.

Concerning this clone itself: Other nucleotide sequences from this sample produce the same CDR3. This rearrangement joins TRBV7-3 to TRBJ1-2; D perhaps matches TRBD1 (5 bases). Trimming took 4 bases from V and 1 from J, leaving 7 bases between them. The germline V gene encodes CDR1 SGHTA and CDR2 FQGTGA. This CDR3 has 13 amino acids. CDR3 coding DNA: TGTGCCAGCAGCTCTACAGGTAACTATGGCTACACCTTC. The encoded protein is CASSSTGNYGYTF.

The J gene is TRBJ2-1, the V gene TRBV2, with 9 bases aligning to TRBD2. The V gene end was trimmed by 6 bases and the J gene end by 8 bases; junction bases not matched to a gene: 14. The CDR3 consists of 16 residues. Germline CDR1 reads SNHLY; CDR2 reads FYNNEI. The CDR3 DNA reads TGTGCCAGCAGGACATGGGCGGGAGGGTCATTCGATGAGCAGTTCTTC. Translation gives CASRTWAGGSFDEQFF. The complete variable domain, with remaining parts taken from reference TRBV2 and TRBJ2-1, reads EPEVTQTPSHQVTQMGQEVILRCVPISNHLYFYWYRQILGQKVEFLVSFYNNEISEKSEIFDDQFSVERPDGSNFTLKIRSTKLEDSAMYFCASRTWAGGSFDEQFFGPGTRLTVL.

V gene TRBV29-1 combines with J gene TRBJ2-4; the D call may be TRBD1 or TRBD2 (5 bases each). V was pared by 1 base and J by 1 base, with 11 bases between. Looked up from germline, CDR1 is SQVTM and CDR2 is ANQGSEA. This CDR3 has 15 residues. Here the CDR3 reads CSVEGGISAKNIQYF. The CDR3 DNA follows: TGCAGCGTTGAAGGGGGGATATCGGCCAAAAACATTCAGTACTTC.

The V and J genes are TRBV5-6 and TRBJ1-2; the match to TRBD1 covers 7 bases. V gave up 4 bases and J gave up 6 bases; unmatched junction bases: 6. Per germline, CDR1 SGHDT and CDR2 YYEEEE. The CDR3 has 13 residues. The CDR3 reads CASSKDRVNGYTF. The DNA of the CDR3 is TGTGCCAGCAGCAAAGACAGGGTTAATGGCTACACCTTC.

The chain joins TRBV2 to TRBJ1-1; 8 nucleotides match TRBD1. The V gene end was trimmed by 10 bases and the J gene end by 4 bases; junction bases not matched to a gene: 8. Germline lookup yields CDR1 SNHLY and CDR2 FYNNEI. The CDR3 extends over 13 amino acids. The CDR3 loop is CATSDRGTTEAFF. The CDR3 nucleotides read TGTGCCACTTCAGACAGGGGTACCACTGAAGCTTTCTTT.

The V and J genes are TRBV5-1 and TRBJ2-3; TRBD1 matches at 10 bases. The V gene end was trimmed by 9 bases and the J gene end by 5 bases; junction bases not matched to a gene: 6. The germline V gene has CDR1 SGHRS and CDR2 YFSETQ. This CDR3 has 13 residues. CDR3 nucleotides: TGCGCCACCCGGACAGGGGGGATAGATACGCAGTATTTT. Translation: CATRTGGIDTQYF. The full variable domain, in which reference TRBV5-1 and TRBJ2-3 provide the parts outside the CDR3, is KAGVTQTPRYLIKTRGQQVTLSCSPISGHRSVSWYQQTPGQGLQFLFEYFSETQRNKGNFPGRFSGRQFSNSRSEMNVSTLELGDSALYLCATRTGGIDTQYFGPGTRLTVL.